This paragraph reports one TCR beta chain. This entry comes from a study of shared clonotypes between healthy human individuals. How the authors handled the data: There were no quality scores in the junction-only immunoSEQ sequences, so filtering differed. Profiled with immunoSEQ multiplex PCR; TCRdb holds only in-frame clones, not every one. Clonal size and the V and J genes are those of that table, whereas D and trimming came from the DNA. The sample shows about 480,000 clones, 60% to 85% of them seen only once. Germline CDR1 and CDR2: MDHEN and SYDVKM. V shed 6 bases and J shed 3 bases, with 11 bases lying between them. CDR3 length: 13 residues.

Sequencing was performed on PBMCs. The V and J genes are TRBV28 and TRBJ1-1; perhaps TRBD1 as D (5 bases). The TCR originated in a woman between 40 and 55 years old in good health. Some clones in this sample may be carry-over from other donors' samples. The CDR3 nucleotides are TGTGCCAGCAGGCCAGGGTTGGACACTGAAGCTTTCTTT. This translates into CASRPGLDTEAFF.